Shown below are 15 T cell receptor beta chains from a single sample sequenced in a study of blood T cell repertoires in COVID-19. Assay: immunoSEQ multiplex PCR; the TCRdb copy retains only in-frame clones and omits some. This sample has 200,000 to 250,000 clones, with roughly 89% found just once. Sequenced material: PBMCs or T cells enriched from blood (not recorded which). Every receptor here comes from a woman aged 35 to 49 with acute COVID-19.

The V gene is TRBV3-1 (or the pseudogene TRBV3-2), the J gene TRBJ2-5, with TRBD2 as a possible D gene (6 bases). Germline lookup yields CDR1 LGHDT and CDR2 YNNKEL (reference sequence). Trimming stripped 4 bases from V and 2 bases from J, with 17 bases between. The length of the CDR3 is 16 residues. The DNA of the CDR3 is TGTGCCAGCAGCCCCGGGGTGGGGGGTATTCAAGAGACCCAGTACTTC. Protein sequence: CASSPGVGGIQETQYF.

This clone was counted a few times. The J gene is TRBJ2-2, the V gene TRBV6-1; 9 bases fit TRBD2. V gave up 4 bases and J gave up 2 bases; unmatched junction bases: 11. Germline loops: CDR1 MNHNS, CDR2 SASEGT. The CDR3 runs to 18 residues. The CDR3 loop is CASSVVPQRGANTGELFF. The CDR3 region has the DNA TGTGCCAGCAGTGTTGTACCGCAGCGGGGGGCTAACACCGGGGAGCTGTTTTTT.

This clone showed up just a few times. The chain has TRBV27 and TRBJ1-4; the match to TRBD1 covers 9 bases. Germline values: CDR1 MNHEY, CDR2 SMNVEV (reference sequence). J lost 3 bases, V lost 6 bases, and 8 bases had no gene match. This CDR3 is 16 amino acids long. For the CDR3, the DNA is TGTGCCAGCAGATACAAGACAGGGGGACCTAATGAAAAACTGTTTTTT. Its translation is CASRYKTGGPNEKLFF. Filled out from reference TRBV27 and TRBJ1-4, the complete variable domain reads EAQVTQNPRYLITVTGKKLTVTCSQNMNHEYMSWYRQDPGLGLRQIYYSMNVEVTDKGDVPEGYKVSRKEKRNFPLILESPSPNQTSLYFCASRYKTGGPNEKLFFGSGTQLSVL.

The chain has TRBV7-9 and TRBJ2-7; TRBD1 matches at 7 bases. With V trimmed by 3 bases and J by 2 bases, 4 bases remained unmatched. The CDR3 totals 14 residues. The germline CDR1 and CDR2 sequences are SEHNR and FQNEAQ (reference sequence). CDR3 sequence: CASSFGTAPYEQYF. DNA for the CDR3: TGTGCCAGCAGCTTTGGGACAGCCCCCTACGAGCAGTACTTC.

The CDR3 loop reads CASSQGQGAGYEQYV. CDR3 DNA: TGCGCCAGCAGCCAAGGACAGGGGGCTGGTTACGAGCAGTACGTC. The rearrangement uses TRBV4-1 and TRBJ2-7; TRBD1 agrees at 10 bases. The CDR3 is made up of 15 amino acids. Germline V gene lookup returns CDR1 MGHRA and CDR2 YSYEKL. V shed 1 base and J 4 bases; nucleotides not matched to a gene: 4.

The CDR3 reads CASGSETGKDQPQHF. The CDR3 DNA sequence: TGTGCTAGTGGTTCGGAGACAGGGAAAGATCAGCCCCAGCATTTT. The chain carries TRBV12-5 and TRBJ1-5, with 7 nucleotides matching TRBD1. The germline V gene encodes CDR1 LGHNT and CDR2 FRNRAP. The V and J ends lost 4 bases and 5 bases, in that order; junction bases with no gene match: 8. This CDR3 contains 15 residues. The full variable domain, with the rest looked up from reference TRBV12-5 and TRBJ1-5, is DARVTQTPRHKVTEMGQEVTMRCQPILGHNTVFWYRQTMMQGLELLAYFRNRAPLDDSGMPKDRFSAEMPDATLATLKIQPSEPRDSAVYFCASGSETGKDQPQHFGDGTRLSIL.

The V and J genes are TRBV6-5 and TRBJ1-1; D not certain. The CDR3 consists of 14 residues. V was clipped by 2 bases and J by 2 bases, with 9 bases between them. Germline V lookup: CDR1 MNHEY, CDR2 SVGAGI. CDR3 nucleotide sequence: TGTGCCAGCAGTTACCTGGAGGGTAACACTGAAGCTTTCTTT. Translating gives CASSYLEGNTEAFF.

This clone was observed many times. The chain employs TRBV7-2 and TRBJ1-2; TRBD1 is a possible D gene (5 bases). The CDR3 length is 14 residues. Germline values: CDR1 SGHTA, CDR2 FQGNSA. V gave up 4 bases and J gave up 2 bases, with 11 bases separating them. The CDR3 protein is CASSSVTVNYGYTF. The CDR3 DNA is TGTGCCAGCAGCTCGGTGACAGTGAACTATGGCTACACCTTC. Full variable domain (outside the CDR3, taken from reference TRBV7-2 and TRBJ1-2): GAGVSQSPSNKVTEKGKDVELRCDPISGHTALYWYRQSLGQGLEFLIYFQGNSAPDKSGLPSDRFSAERTGGSVSTLTIQRTQQEDSAVYLCASSSVTVNYGYTFGSGTRLTVV.

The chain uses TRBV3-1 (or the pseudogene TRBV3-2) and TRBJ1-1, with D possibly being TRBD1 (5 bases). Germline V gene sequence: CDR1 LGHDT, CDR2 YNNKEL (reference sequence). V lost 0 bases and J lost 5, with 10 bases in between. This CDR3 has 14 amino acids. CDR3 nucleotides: TGTGCCAGCAGCCAAGAAGGGGCCCGTACTGAAGCTTTCTTT. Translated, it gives CASSQEGARTEAFF.

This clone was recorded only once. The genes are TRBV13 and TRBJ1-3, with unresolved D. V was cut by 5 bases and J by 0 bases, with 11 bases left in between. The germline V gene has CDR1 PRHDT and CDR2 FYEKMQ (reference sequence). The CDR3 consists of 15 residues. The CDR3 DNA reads TGTGCCAGCAGCCGACAAATACACTCTGGAAACACCATATATTTT. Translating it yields CASSRQIHSGNTIYF.

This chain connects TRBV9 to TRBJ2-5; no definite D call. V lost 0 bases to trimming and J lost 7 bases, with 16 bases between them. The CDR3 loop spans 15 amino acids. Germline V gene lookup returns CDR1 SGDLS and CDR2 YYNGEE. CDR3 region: CASSVEAWLGGTQYF. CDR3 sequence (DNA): TGTGCCAGCAGCGTAGAGGCCTGGTTAGGCGGGACCCAGTACTTC.

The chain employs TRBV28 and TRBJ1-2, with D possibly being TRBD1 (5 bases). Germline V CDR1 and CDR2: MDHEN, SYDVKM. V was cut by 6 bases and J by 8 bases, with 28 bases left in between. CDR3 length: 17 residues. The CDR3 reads CASSNPGSRRFLGGYTF. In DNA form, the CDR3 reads TGTGCCAGCAGCAACCCAGGGTCCAGACGCTTTTTGGGCGGCTACACCTTC.

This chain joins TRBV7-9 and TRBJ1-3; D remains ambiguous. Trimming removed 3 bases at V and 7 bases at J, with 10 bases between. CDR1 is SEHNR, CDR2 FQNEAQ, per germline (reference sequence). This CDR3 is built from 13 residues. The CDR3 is CASSLGHRNTIYF. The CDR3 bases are TGTGCCAGCAGCTTGGGCCACCGCAACACCATATATTTT.

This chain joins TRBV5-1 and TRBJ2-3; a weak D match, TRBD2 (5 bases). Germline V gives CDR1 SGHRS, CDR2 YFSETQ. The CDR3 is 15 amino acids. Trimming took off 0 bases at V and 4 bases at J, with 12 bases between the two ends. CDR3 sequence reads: CASSLDGVGADTQYF. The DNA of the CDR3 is TGCGCCAGCAGCTTGGACGGGGTTGGCGCAGATACGCAGTATTTT.

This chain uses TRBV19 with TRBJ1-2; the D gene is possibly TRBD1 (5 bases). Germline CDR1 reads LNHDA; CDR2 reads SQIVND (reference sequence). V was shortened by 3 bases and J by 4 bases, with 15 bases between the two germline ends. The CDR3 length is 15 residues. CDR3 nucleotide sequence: TGTGCCAGTAGTATGGGGGGGAGATCCCTCTATGGCTACACCTTC. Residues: CASSMGGRSLYGYTF.